The rows below give T cell receptor beta chains drawn from one sample of a study of blood T cell repertoires in COVID-19. Measured with immunoSEQ multiplex PCR; TCRdb has only the in-frame clones, and not every one. The repertoire holds around 260,000 clones, with around 90% as singletons. Sequencing used peripheral blood. The receptors here all came from a woman aged 40 to 50 who had recovered from COVID-19. Both conserved end residues are part of each CDR3. The order of the fields is J gene, V gene, D gene, clone size, CDR3 DNA, CDR3 protein. D genes are given only for firm matches. Size values are once, few and many counts, or a class for expanded clones, and some rows have none.

TRBJ2-3,TRBV5-5,-,-,TGTGCCAGCAGCTCAGGGATACCAGATACGCAGTATTTT,CASSSGIPDTQYF
TRBJ1-1,TRBV5-1,-,few,TGCGCCAGCAGCTTCCAGGTAGCGGGCACTGAAGCTTTCTTT,CASSFQVAGTEAFF
TRBJ2-2,TRBV7-2,-,-,TGTGCCAGCAGCTTAGTACCCGGGGAGAACACCGGGGAGCTGTTTTTT,CASSLVPGENTGELFF
TRBJ2-7,TRBV4-1,TRBD1,-,TGCGCCAGCAGACCGGGACAGAACTCCTACGAGCAGTACTTC,CASRPGQNSYEQYF
TRBJ2-7,TRBV6-1,TRBD2,-,TGTGCCAGCAGTGAACTAGCGGGAGACGGCTCCTACGAGCAGTACTTC,CASSELAGDGSYEQYF
TRBJ1-2,TRBV12-3/TRBV12-4,-,-,TGTGCCAGCAGTTCGGCAGGGACAACCGGCTACACCTTC,CASSSAGTTGYTF
TRBJ2-1,TRBV7-3,TRBD2,-,TGTGCCAGCAGCCCGACTAGCGGGGAGGGCAATGAGCAGTTCTTC,CASSPTSGEGNEQFF
TRBJ2-7,TRBV2,TRBD1,-,TGTGCCAGCAGTGCACAGGGGAGTTTCTACGAGCAGTACTTC,CASSAQGSFYEQYF
TRBJ1-2,TRBV14,-,-,TGTGCCAGCAGCCAAAACACAAACTATGGCTACACCTTC,CASSQNTNYGYTF
TRBJ2-2,TRBV6-1,TRBD2,-,TGTGCCAGCAGTGAAGCGGGACTAGCGGGAGGGCCGAACACCGGGGAGCTGTTTTTT,CASSEAGLAGGPNTGELFF